The 7 T cell receptor beta chains presented below share a single source sample, sequenced in a study of blood T cell repertoires in COVID-19. TCRdb's copy holds only in-frame clones and misses some; the assay was immunoSEQ multiplex PCR. The sample consists of some 70,000 clones, 85% to 90% of them appearing once. Sequenced material: PBMCs or T cells enriched from blood (not recorded which). The receptors stem from a middle-aged woman who had recovered from COVID-19.

The rearrangement links TRBV12-3 or TRBV12-4 to TRBJ2-7, with 11 bases lining up with TRBD2. The CDR3 has 13 residues. The ends lost 6 bases at V and 13 bases at J; junction bases unmatched: 11. Here the CDR3 reads CASSPLAGALVYF. The CDR3 DNA is TGTGCCAGCAGCCCACTAGCGGGGGCCCTGGTATACTTC.

The rearrangement joins TRBV10-1 to TRBJ1-1; TRBD1 matches 9 bases. CDR1 and CDR2 (germline): WNHNN, SYGVQD (reference sequence). The V segment lost 0 bases and the J segment 6 bases; nucleotides outside the gene matches: 5. This CDR3 spans 15 amino acids. In DNA, the CDR3 is TGCGCCAGCAGTGAGTCCCCGGGACAGGGCGCTGAAGCTTTCTTT. Amino acids: CASSESPGQGAEAFF.

The chain employs TRBV11-2 and TRBJ1-5, with D possibly TRBD1 on 5 matching bases. The CDR3 sequence is 14 residues long. Germline lookup yields CDR1 SGHAT and CDR2 FQNNGV. V was cut by 4 bases and J by 7 bases, with 14 bases left in between. The chain's CDR3 is CASSYPGAGQPQHF. CDR3 sequence (DNA): TGTGCCAGCAGCTATCCGGGAGCAGGGCAGCCCCAGCATTTT.

This clone was seen just once. The chain couples TRBV11-2 to TRBJ2-2; no clear D. V was trimmed by 3 bases and J by 7 bases, leaving 12 bases between them. This CDR3 comprises 14 residues. CDR1 is SGHAT and CDR2 is FQNNGV in the germline V gene. The CDR3 nucleotides read TGTGCCAGCAGCTTGGAAACTACCCGCGGGGAGCTGTTTTTT. Encoded protein: CASSLETTRGELFF.

The chain recombines TRBV5-1 with TRBJ2-7, with 8 bases aligning to TRBD1. J gave up 4 bases and V 5 bases, and 2 bases lay outside the gene matches. CDR1 and CDR2 (germline): SGHRS, YFSETQ. The CDR3 runs 12 residues. DNA of the CDR3: TGCGCCAGCAGGGACAGGGTATACGAGCAGTACTTC. Amino acids: CASRDRVYEQYF.

The J gene is TRBJ2-7, the V gene TRBV3-1 (or the pseudogene TRBV3-2); 9 bases align to TRBD2. CDR3 length: 17 amino acids. The germline gives CDR1 LGHDT, CDR2 YNNKEL (reference sequence). Trimming took 0 bases from V and 5 from J; bases not matched to a gene: 11. CDR3 region: CASSQDLGRGGLNEQYF. The CDR3 coding sequence is TGTGCCAGCAGCCAAGATTTAGGGCGGGGGGGCCTAAACGAGCAGTACTTC.

With regard to this clone: Its ends do not fully match the called genes, so a read error is possible. The J gene is TRBJ2-5, the V gene TRBV5-6; D is possibly TRBD2 (6 bases). The CDR3 runs to 14 residues. CDR1 and CDR2 from the germline V gene are SGHDT and YYEEEE. CDR3 coding DNA: TGTGCCAGCAGTTTGGGACTTCCACAAGAGACCCAGTACTTC. It yields the protein CASSLGLPQETQYF. Using reference TRBV5-6 and TRBJ2-5 for the parts outside the CDR3, the full variable domain is DAGVTQSPTHLIKTRGQQVTLRCSPKSGHDTVSWYQQALGQGPQFIFQYYEEEERQRGNFPDRFSGHQFPNYSSELNVNALLLGDSALYLCASSLGLPQETQYFGPGTRLLVL.